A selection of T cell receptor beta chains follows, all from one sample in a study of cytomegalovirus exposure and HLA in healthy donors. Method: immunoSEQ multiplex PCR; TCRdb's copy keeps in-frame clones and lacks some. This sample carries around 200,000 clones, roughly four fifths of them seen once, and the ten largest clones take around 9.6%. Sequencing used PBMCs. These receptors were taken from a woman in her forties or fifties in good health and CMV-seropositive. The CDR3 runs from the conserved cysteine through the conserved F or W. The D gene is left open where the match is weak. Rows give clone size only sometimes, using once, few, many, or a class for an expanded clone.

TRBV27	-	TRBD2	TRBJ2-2	TGTGCCAGCAGTTTATCGACGGGGGGGCGGGTCGGGGAGCTGTTTTTT	CASSLSTGGRVGELFF
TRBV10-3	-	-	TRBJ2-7	TGTGCCATCAGTGAGACAAACGAGCAGTACTTC	CAISETNEQYF
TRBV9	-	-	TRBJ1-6	TGTGCCAGCAGCGTAGACCTAGGCTCACCCCTCCACTTT	CASSVDLGSPLHF
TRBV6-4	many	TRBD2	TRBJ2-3	TGTGCCAGCAGTGGGACTAGCGGGGGCACAGATACGCAGTATTTT	CASSGTSGGTDTQYF
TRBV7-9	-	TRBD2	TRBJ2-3	TGTGCCAGCACCCTTCATGTAGCGGGGGGCGCGGATACGCAGTATTTT	CASTLHVAGGADTQYF
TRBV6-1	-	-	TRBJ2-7	TGTGCCAGCGACCAGGATCCCTCCTACGAGCAGTACTTC	CASDQDPSYEQYF
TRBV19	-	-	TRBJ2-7	TGTGCCAGTAGTGACATAACCCACGAGCAGTACTTC	CASSDITHEQYF
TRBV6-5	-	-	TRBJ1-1	TGTGCCAGCAGTTACTCCAGGGTAGGTGAAGCTTTCTTT	CASSYSRVGEAFF
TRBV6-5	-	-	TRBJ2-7	TGTGCCAGCAGTTACTCACCCTCAGGGAACGAGCAGTACTTC	CASSYSPSGNEQYF
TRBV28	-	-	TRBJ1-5	TGTGCCAGCAGTCCCGGGGGGATTCGGCCCCAGCATTTT	CASSPGGIRPQHF
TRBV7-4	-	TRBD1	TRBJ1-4	TGTGCCAGCACCGGGACAGGGTTCGGAGCGCCTAATGAAAAACTGTTTTTT	CASTGTGFGAPNEKLFF
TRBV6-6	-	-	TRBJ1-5	TGTGCCAGCAGTTACCCGGGGCAGGGGACCCAGCCCCAGCATTTT	CASSYPGQGTQPQHF
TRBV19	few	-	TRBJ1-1	TGTGCCAGTAGTATGGCGGCAGTACCTGGGAACACTGAAGCTTTCTTT	CASSMAAVPGNTEAFF
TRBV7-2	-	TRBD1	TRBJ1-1	TGTGCCAGCAGCAGGGACAGGGACACTGAAGCTTTCTTT	CASSRDRDTEAFF
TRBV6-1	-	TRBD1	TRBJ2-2	TGTGCCAGCAGTGATGATACAGGGGGCTGGACCGGGGAGCTGTTTTTT	CASSDDTGGWTGELFF
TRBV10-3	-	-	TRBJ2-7	TGTGCCATCAGTGAATACAGGGATGGCGAGCAGTACTTC	CAISEYRDGEQYF
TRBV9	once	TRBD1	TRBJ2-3	TGTGCCAGCAGCCCCAGACAGGGTGGCACAGATACGCAGTATTTT	CASSPRQGGTDTQYF
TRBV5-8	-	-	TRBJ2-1	TGTGCCAGCAGCTCCCCCCTTGGGGGGGGCGTTTATTATGAGCAGTTCTTC	CASSSPLGGGVYYEQFF
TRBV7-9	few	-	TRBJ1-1	TGTGCCAGCAGCCCGGGCGGATGGAGGACTGAAGCTTTCTTT	CASSPGGWRTEAFF
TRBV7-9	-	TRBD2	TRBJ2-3	TGTGCCAGCAGCAAAAATAGCGGGGGGGCATTAACAGATACGCAGTATTTT	CASSKNSGGALTDTQYF
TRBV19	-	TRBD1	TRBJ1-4	TGTGCCAGTAGTATAAGACAGGGGAATGAAAAACTGTTTTTT	CASSIRQGNEKLFF
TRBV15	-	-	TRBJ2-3	TGTGCCACCAGCAGAGATTTGACAGTCCCCGGAACAGATACGCAGTATTTT	CATSRDLTVPGTDTQYF
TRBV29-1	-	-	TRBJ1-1	TGCAGCGTTGGGGGCCGGGCAGGGGAGAACACTGAAGCTTTCTTT	CSVGGRAGENTEAFF
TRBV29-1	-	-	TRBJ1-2	TGCAGCGTTGTAACCGGCCCTCGGTTAGGGGCCCACTATGGCTACACCTTC	CSVVTGPRLGAHYGYTF
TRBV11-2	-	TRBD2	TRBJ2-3	TGTGCCAGCAGGAGGGAACGACTAGCGGTCACAGATACGCAGTATTTT	CASRRERLAVTDTQYF
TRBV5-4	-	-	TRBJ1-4	TGTGCCAGCAGCCCTCGTCCAGACACAACTAATGAAAAACTGTTTTTT	CASSPRPDTTNEKLFF
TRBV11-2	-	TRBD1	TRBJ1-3	TGTGCCAGCAGCTTGGCAGGGGGTGGAAACACCATATATTTT	CASSLAGGGNTIYF
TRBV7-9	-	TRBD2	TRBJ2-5	TGTGCCAGCAGCCCGGGGACTAGCCAAGAGACCCAGTACTTC	CASSPGTSQETQYF
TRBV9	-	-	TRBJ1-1	TGTGCCAGCAGCGTAGGTTCGGGTTTGAACACTGAAGCTTTCTTT	CASSVGSGLNTEAFF
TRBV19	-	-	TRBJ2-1	TGTGCCAGTAGAACAGGGCCCTACAATGAGCAGTTCTTC	CASRTGPYNEQFF
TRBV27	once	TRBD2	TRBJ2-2	TGTGCCAGCACGCTCGGGGGGGCAGAGAACACCGGGGAGCTGTTTTTT	CASTLGGAENTGELFF
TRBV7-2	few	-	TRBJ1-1	TGTGCCAGCAGCTTAGCGGGGGGATGGAGCACTGAAGCTTTCTTT	CASSLAGGWSTEAFF
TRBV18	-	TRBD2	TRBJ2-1	TGTGCCAGCTCACCGGTGGGGGGGGTGATAAACAATGAGCAGTTCTTC	CASSPVGGVINNEQFF
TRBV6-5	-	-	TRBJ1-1	TGTGCCAGCACCCGGGACACAGTCTCTGAAGCTTTCTTT	CASTRDTVSEAFF
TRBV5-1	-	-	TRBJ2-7	TGCGCCAGCAGCTTGGACCCCGACAGGCCCGAGCAGTACTTC	CASSLDPDRPEQYF
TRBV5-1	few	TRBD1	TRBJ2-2	TGCGCCAGCAGCGGGACAGGGTTGGACGGGGAGCTGTTTTTT	CASSGTGLDGELFF
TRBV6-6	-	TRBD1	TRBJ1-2	TGTGCCAGCAGTCGACAGGGGCAAAACTATGGCTACACCTTC	CASSRQGQNYGYTF
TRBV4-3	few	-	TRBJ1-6	TGCGCCAGCAGCCCTTCGGACAGTGGAGATAATTCACCCCTCCACTTT	CASSPSDSGDNSPLHF
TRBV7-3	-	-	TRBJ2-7	TGTGCCAGCAAATCCCTAGGAGGGGCCACGAGACACTTC	CASKSLGGATRHF
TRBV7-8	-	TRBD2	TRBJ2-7	TGTGCCAGCAGCTTAGCGGGACTAGCGGGGGGGCCGGTCACGTACTTC	CASSLAGLAGGPVTYF
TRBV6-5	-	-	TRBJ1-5	TGTGCCAGCAGTTACAGGGGTAATAGCAATCAGCCCCAGCATTTT	CASSYRGNSNQPQHF
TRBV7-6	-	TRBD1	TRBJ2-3	TGTGCCAGCAGCCGGACAGGGGGCGGTGTGGCAGATACGCAGTATTTT	CASSRTGGGVADTQYF
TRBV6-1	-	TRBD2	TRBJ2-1	TGTGCCAGCAGTGAATCGGCGGGGGGCAATGAGCAGTTCTTC	CASSESAGGNEQFF
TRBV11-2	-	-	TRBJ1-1	TGTGCCAGCGAGTTGAACACTGAAGCTTTCTTT	CASELNTEAFF
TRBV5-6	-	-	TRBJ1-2	TGTGCCAGCAGTTTGACCTACAGGGTTAACTATGGCTACACCTTC	CASSLTYRVNYGYTF